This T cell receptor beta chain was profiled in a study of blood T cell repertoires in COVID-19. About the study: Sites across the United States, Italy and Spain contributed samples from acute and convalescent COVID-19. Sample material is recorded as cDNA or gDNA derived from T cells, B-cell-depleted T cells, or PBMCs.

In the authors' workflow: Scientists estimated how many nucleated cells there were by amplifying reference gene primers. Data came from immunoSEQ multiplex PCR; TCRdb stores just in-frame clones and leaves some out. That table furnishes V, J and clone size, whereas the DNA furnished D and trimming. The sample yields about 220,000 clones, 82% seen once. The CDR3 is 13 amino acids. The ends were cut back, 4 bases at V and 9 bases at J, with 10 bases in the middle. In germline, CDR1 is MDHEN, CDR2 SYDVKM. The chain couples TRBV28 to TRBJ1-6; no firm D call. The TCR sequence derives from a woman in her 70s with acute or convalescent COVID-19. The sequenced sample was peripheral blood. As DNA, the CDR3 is TGTGCCAGCAGTTCTGGAGTGGGTTCACCCCTCCACTTT. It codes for CASSSGVGSPLHF. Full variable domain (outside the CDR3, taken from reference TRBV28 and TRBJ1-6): DVKVTQSSRYLVKRTGEKVFLECVQDMDHENMFWYRQDPGLGLRLIYFSYDVKMKEKGDIPEGYSVSREKKERFSLILESASTNQTSMYLCASSSGVGSPLHFGNGTRLTVT.